This T cell receptor beta chain comes out of a study of cytomegalovirus exposure and HLA in healthy donors. Primers: 60 Vbeta forward and 13 Jbeta reverse. This table comes from immunoSEQ multiplex PCR, and its TCRdb copy is limited to in-frame clones, with some not included. The table includes about 130,000 clones, 75% to 85% detected once. There are a few counts of this clone. Antigen: not known. Findings and limits, study-wide: TCR beta sequences reportedly predicted most subjects' HLA-A and HLA-B alleles accurately.

Germline CDR1 is GTSNPN and CDR2 is SVGIG (reference sequence). The ends were cut back, 0 bases at V and 5 bases at J, with 10 bases in the middle. The CDR3 has 13 residues. The specimen was PBMCs. This receptor was identified in a man aged 18 to 29 in good health and CMV-seronegative. V usage is TRBV30 and J usage is TRBJ1-1; D perhaps matches TRBD1 (5 bases). The CDR3 DNA reads as TGTGCCTGGAGTGTAAGAGGGACTACTGAAGCTTTCTTT. This encodes CAWSVRGTTEAFF.